This T cell receptor (beta chain) was captured by sequencing in a study of cytomegalovirus exposure and HLA in healthy donors. Study-level findings and limits: Associated with cytomegalovirus, according to the listing, were around 160 TCR beta chains.

It was with 60 Vbeta and 13 Jbeta primers that the PCR ran. Measured with immunoSEQ multiplex PCR; TCRdb has only the in-frame clones, and not every one. The sample yields about 130,000 clones, 75% to 85% seen once. Regarding this clone: Its antigen is unknown.

Sequencing was done on a sample of PBMCs. The TCR comes from a man over 45 in good health and CMV-seronegative.

For the CDR3, the DNA is TGTGCCAGCAGCAGGGATTCCTCTGGGGCCAACGTCCTGACTTTC. Protein: CASSRDSSGANVLTF. The chain combines TRBV6-5 with TRBJ2-6, with D tentatively TRBD1 (5 bases). Germline V gene lookup returns CDR1 MNHEY and CDR2 SVGAGI. The V and J ends lost 6 bases and 0 bases respectively, with 9 bases between them. This CDR3 region has 15 residues.